The subject of this entry is one T cell receptor beta chain. These data are taken from a study of blood T cell repertoires in COVID-19. About the study: Both acute and convalescent COVID-19 samples were obtained from the United States, Italy and Spain. The cDNA or gDNA used as material had been derived from T cells, B-cell-depleted T cells, or PBMCs.

Sequenced by immunoSEQ multiplex PCR; TCRdb stores in-frame clones only, minus some. The table lists 98,000 or so clones, over 70% of them singletons. The receptor was isolated from a man between 50 and 59 years old with acute or convalescent COVID-19. Sequenced sample: peripheral blood.

CDR3 in DNA: TGTGCCAGAAGCATCGCAGCGGGAGCGGGAGATGAGCAGTACTTC. Translated, it gives CARSIAAGAGDEQYF. The chain is built from TRBV5-3 and TRBJ2-7; 8 positions agree with TRBD2. TRBV5-3 is filed as an ORF, its function uncertain. Unmatched junction bases numbered 13, after V lost 4 bases and J lost 7 bases. This CDR3 is built from 15 residues.